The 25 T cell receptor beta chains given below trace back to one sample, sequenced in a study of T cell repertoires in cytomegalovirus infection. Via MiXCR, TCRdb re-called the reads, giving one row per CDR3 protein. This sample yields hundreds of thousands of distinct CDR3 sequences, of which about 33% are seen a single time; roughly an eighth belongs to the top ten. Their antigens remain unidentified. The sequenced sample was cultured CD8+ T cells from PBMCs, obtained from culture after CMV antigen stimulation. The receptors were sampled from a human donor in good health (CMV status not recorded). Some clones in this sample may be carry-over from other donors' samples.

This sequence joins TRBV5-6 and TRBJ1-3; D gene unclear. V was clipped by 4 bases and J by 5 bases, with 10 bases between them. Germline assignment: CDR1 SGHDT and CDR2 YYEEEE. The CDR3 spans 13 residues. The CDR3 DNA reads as TGTGCCAGCAGCATTAGAGAACGAAACACCATATATTTT. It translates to CASSIRERNTIYF. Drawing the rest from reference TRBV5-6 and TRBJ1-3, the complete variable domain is DAGVTQSPTHLIKTRGQQVTLRCSPKSGHDTVSWYQQALGQGPQFIFQYYEEEERQRGNFPDRFSGHQFPNYSSELNVNALLLGDSALYLCASSIRERNTIYFGEGSWLTVV.

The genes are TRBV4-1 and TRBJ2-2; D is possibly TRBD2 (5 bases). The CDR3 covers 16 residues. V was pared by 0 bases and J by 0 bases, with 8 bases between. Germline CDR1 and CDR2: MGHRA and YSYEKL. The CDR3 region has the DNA TGCGCCAGCAGCCAAGAACTAGTCGCGAACACCGGGGAGCTGTTTTTT. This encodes CASSQELVANTGELFF.

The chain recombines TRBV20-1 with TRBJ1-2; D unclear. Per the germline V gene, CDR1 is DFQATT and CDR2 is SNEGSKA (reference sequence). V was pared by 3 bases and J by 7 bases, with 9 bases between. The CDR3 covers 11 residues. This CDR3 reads CSARGGRGYTF. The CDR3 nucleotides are TGCAGTGCTAGGGGAGGCCGTGGCTACACCTTC.

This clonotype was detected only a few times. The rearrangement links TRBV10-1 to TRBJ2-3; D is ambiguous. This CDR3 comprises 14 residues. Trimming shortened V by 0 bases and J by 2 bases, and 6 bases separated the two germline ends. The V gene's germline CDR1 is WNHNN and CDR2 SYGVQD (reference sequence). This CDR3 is CASSESSYTDTQYF. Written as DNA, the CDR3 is TGCGCCAGCAGTGAGTCGTCGTACACAGATACGCAGTATTTT.

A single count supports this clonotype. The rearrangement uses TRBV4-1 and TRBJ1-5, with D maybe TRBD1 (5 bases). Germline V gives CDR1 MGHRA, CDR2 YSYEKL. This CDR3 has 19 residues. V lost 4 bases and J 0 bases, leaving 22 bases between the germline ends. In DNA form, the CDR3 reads TGCGCCAGCAGCCTCCTGTCGGGACCAACCTTAGATAGCAATCAGCCCCAGCATTTT. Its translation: CASSLLSGPTLDSNQPQHF.

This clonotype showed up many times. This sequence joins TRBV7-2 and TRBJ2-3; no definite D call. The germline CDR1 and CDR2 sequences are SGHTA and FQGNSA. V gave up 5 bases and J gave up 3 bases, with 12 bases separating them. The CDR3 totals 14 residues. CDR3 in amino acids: CASSEGPGTDTQYF. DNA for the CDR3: TGTGCCAGCAGCGAAGGCCCTGGGACAGATACGCAGTATTTT.

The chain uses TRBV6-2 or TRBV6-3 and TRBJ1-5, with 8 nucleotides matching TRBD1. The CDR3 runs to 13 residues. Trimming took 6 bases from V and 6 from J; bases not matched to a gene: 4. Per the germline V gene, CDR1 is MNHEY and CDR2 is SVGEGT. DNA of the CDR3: TGTGCCAGCAGAACGACAGGGGCTCAGCCCCAGCATTTT. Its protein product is CASRTTGAQPQHF.

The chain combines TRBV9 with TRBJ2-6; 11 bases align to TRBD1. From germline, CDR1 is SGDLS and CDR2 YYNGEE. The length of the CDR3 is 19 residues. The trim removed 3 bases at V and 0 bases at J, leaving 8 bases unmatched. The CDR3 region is CASSAMVGTGGSGANVLTF. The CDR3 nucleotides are TGTGCCAGCAGCGCAATGGTCGGGACAGGGGGCTCTGGGGCCAACGTCCTGACTTTC.

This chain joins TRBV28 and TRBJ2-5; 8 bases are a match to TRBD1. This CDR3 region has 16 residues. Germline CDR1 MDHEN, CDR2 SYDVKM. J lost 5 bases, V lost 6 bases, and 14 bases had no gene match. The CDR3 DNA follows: TGTGCCAGCAGCCGAATCATGGACAGGGTTGGGGAGACCCAGTACTTC. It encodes CASSRIMDRVGETQYF.

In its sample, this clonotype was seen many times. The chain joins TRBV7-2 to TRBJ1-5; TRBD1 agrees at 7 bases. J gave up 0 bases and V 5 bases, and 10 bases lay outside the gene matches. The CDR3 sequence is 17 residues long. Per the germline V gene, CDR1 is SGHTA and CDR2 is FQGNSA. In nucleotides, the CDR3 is TGTGCCAGCAGCCGACCAAAGAACAGGGGTAGCAATCAGCCCCAGCATTTT. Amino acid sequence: CASSRPKNRGSNQPQHF.

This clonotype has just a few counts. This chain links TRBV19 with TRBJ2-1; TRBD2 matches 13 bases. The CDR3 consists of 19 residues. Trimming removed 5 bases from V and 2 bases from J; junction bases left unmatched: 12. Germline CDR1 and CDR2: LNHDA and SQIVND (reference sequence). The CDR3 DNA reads TGTGCCAGTAGTCCCCGACTAGCGGGGGGAACAGGCACCTACAATGAGCAGTTCTTC. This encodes CASSPRLAGGTGTYNEQFF.

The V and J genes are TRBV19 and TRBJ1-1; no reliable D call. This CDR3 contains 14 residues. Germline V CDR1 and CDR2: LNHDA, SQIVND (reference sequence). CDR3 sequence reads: CAARAPAGNTEAFF. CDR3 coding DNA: TGTGCGGCTAGGGCTCCAGCGGGGAACACTGAAGCTTTCTTT.

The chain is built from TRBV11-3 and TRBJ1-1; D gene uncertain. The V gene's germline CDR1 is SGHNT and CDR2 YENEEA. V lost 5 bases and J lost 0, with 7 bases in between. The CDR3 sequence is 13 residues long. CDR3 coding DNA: TGTGCCAGCAGCCGAGAGATGAACACTGAAGCTTTCTTT. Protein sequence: CASSREMNTEAFF.

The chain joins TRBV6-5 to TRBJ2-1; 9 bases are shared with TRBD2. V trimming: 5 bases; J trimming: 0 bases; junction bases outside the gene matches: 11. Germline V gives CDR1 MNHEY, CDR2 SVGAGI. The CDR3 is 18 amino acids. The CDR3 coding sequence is TGTGCCAGCAGTCTTAATAGCGGGGGCCAGAGCTCCTACAATGAGCAGTTCTTC. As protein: CASSLNSGGQSSYNEQFF.

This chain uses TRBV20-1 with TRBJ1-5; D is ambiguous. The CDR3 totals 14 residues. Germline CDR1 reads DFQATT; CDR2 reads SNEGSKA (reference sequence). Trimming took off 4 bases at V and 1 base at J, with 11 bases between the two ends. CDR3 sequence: CSATEEGSNQPQHF. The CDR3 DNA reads TGCAGTGCTACTGAGGAGGGCAGCAATCAGCCCCAGCATTTT.

CDR3 nucleotide sequence: TGTGCCAGCAGCTGGACAGGGGGCCACACCGGGAAACTGTTTTTT. Its translation is CASSWTGGHTGKLFF. The V gene is TRBV5-5, the J gene TRBJ2-2; 11 bases are a match to TRBD1. The CDR3 length is 15 residues. The V and J ends lost 3 bases and 14 bases, in that order; junction bases with no gene match: 12. The germline gives CDR1 SGHKS, CDR2 YYEKEE (reference sequence).

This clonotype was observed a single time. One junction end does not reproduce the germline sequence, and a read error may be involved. CDR3 residues: CASSWDSEGAEDMQYF. The DNA for the CDR3 is TGTGCCAGCAGTTGGGATTCTGAGGGGGCCGAAGATATGCAGTATTTT. This chain links TRBV28 with TRBJ2-3, with 7 bases fitting TRBD1. From germline, CDR1 is MDHEN and CDR2 SYDVKM. There are 16 residues in the CDR3.

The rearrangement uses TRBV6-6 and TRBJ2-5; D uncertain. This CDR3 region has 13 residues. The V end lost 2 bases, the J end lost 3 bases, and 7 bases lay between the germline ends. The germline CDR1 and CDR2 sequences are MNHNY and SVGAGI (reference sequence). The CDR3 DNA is TGTGCCAGCAGTTACCGAAAAGAAGAGACCCAGTACTTC. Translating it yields CASSYRKEETQYF.

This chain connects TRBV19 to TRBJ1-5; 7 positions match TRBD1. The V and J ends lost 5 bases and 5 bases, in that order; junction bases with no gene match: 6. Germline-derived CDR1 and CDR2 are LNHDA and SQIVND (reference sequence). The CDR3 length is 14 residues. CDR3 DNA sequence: TGTGCCAGTAGTTTCGACAGGGTGGATCAGCCCCAGCATTTT. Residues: CASSFDRVDQPQHF.

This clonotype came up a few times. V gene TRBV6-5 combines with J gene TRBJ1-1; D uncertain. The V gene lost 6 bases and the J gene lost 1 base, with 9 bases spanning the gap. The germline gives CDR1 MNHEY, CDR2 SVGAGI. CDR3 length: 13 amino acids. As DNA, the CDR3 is TGTGCCAGCAGGCTAACATGGAACACTGAAGCTTTCTTT. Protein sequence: CASRLTWNTEAFF.

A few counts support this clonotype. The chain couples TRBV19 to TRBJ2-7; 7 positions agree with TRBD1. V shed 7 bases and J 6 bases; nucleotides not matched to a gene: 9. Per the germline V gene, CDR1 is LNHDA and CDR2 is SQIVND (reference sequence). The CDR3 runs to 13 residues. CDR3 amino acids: CASNWGSGGEQYF. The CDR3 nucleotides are TGTGCCAGTAATTGGGGCTCAGGGGGCGAGCAGTACTTC.

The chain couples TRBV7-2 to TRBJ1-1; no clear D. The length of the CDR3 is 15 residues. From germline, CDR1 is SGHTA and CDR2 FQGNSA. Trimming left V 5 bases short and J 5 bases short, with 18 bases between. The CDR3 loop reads CASSPSLASGTEAFF. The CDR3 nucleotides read TGTGCCAGCAGCCCATCCCTAGCTTCGGGGACTGAAGCTTTCTTT.

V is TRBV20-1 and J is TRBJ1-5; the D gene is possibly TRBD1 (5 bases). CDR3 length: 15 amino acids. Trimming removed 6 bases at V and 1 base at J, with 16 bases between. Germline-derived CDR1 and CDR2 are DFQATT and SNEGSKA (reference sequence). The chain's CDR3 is CSAKGRRTSNQPQHF. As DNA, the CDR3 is TGCAGTGCCAAGGGGAGGAGGACGAGCAATCAGCCCCAGCATTTT.

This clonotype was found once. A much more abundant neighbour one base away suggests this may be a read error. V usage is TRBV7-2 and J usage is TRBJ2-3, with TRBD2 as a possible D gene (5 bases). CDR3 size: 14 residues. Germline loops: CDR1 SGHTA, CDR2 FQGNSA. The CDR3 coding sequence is TGTGCCAGCAGCTTTAGCGCCATCCTAGATACGCAGAATTTT. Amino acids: CASSFSAILDTQNF.

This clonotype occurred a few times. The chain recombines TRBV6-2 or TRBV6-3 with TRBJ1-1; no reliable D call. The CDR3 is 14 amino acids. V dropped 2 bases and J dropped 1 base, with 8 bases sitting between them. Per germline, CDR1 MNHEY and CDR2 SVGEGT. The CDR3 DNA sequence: TGTGCCAGCAGTTACGGGTCGGAGAACACTGAAGCTTTCTTT. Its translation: CASSYGSENTEAFF.